This TCR beta chain originates from a study of cytomegalovirus exposure and HLA in healthy donors. It was with 60 Vbeta and 13 Jbeta primers that the PCR ran. Clones were read by immunoSEQ multiplex PCR, and TCRdb kept only the in-frame ones, dropping some. The data contain 100,000 to 150,000 clones, roughly a tenth of them singletons. Trimming removed 3 bases from V and 3 bases from J; junction bases left unmatched: 6. This CDR3 has 15 residues. Germline-derived CDR1 and CDR2 are MNHNS and SASEGT. Notes on this clone: Its antigen is unknown.

Study results and caveats: HLA alleles were associated with around 17,000 TCR beta sequences in a later analysis at 0.05 false discovery rate. An analysis done earlier found most TCR beta V segments productive about 87% or about 30% of the time. Later analysis identified a missense DCLRE1C variant that was linked to TCR beta V- and J-gene trimming.

The rearrangement uses TRBV6-1 and TRBJ2-7, with TRBD1 matching 9 bases. Sequences were obtained from PBMCs. This clonotype was obtained from a woman aged 18-29 years in good health and CMV-seropositive. CDR3 nucleotides: TGTGCCAGCAGTGAGCTTGGGACAGGGATCTACGAGCAGTACTTC. The encoded protein is CASSELGTGIYEQYF.